These 30 T cell receptor beta chains share one sample of origin, sequenced in a study of regulatory T cells in long-lasting Graves disease. Time point reported: persistent/refractory GD, antithyroid drugs over 5 years with positive TRAb. Preparation of the TCR library used RNA extracted from PBMCs. Combining iRepertoire HTBI primers with Arm-PCR of CDR3 regions, the authors built TCR beta libraries. From the multiplex PCR reads, TCRdb called clonotypes with MiXCR, one entry per CDR3 protein. The sample includes roughly 450,000 distinct CDR3 sequences, about 20% seen only once; the top ten take roughly 14%. Sample: peripheral blood mononuclear cells (PBMCs), taken when the disease was refractory, from a patient treated with antithyroid drugs. The receptor source for this set is a female donor with Graves disease.

The chain links TRBV3-1 to TRBJ1-2; 9 positions match TRBD1. Trimming at V came to 5 bases and at J to 8 bases, leaving 9 bases not matched to a gene. CDR1 and CDR2 from the germline V gene are LGHDT and YNNKEL (reference sequence). This CDR3 is 14 amino acids long. The CDR3: CASSEQQGAGGYTF. The CDR3 nucleotides read TGTGCCAGCAGCGAACAACAGGGGGCAGGGGGCTACACCTTC. Based on the CDR3 plus reference TRBV3-1 and TRBJ1-2, the full variable domain is DTAVSQTPKYLVTQMGNDKSIKCEQNLGHDTMYWYKQDSKKFLKIMFSYNNKELIINETVPNRFSPKSPDKAHLNLHINSLELGDSAVYFCASSEQQGAGGYTFGSGTRLTVV.

The chain recombines TRBV19 with TRBJ1-5; tentative D call: TRBD1 (5 bases). CDR1 LNHDA and CDR2 SQIVND come from the germline V gene (reference sequence). Trimming took 3 bases from V and 3 from J, leaving 9 bases between them. CDR3 length: 14 amino acids. The CDR3, as DNA: TGTGCCAGTAGTATGGGGACCAACAATCAGCCCCAGCATTTT. Its protein product is CASSMGTNNQPQHF.

The sample holds many counts of this clonotype. The chain recombines TRBV6-2 or TRBV6-3 with TRBJ1-5, with TRBD1 matching 9 bases. V trimming: 4 bases; J trimming: 5 bases; junction bases outside the gene matches: 9. CDR3 size: 16 residues. Germline-derived CDR1 and CDR2 are MNHEY and SVGEGT. The CDR3 loop reads CASSSLSTGGHQPQHF. The CDR3 DNA is TGTGCCAGCAGTTCCCTTTCGACAGGGGGTCATCAGCCCCAGCATTTT.

V and J are TRBV7-3 and TRBJ2-7; 7 bases are shared with TRBD2. Looked up from germline, CDR1 is SGHTA and CDR2 is FQGTGA. CDR3 length equals 13 residues. Losses at the gene ends were 4 bases for V and 5 bases for J; bases not matched to a gene: 5. The CDR3 DNA sequence: TGTGCCAGCAGCTCCTCTCTAGCGGACGAGCAGTACTTC. It codes for CASSSSLADEQYF. The full variable domain, in which reference TRBV7-3 and TRBJ2-7 provide the parts outside the CDR3, is GAGVSQTPSNKVTEKGKYVELRCDPISGHTALYWYRQSLGQGPEFLIYFQGTGAADDSGLPNDRFFAVRPEGSVSTLKIQRTERGDSAVYLCASSSSLADEQYFGPGTRLTVT.

This clonotype was seen at least ten times. This chain links TRBV6-1 with TRBJ1-2, with D perhaps TRBD1 (6 bases). V was trimmed by 3 bases and J by 4 bases, leaving 12 bases between them. Germline V gene lookup returns CDR1 MNHNS and CDR2 SASEGT. This CDR3 comprises 14 residues. DNA for the CDR3: TGTGCCAGCAGTGATAGGACAGAGCTCTATGGCTACACCTTC. Translation: CASSDRTELYGYTF.

The chain joins TRBV7-2 to TRBJ2-2; 10 bases map to TRBD2. This CDR3 is built from 18 residues. With V trimmed by 2 bases and J by 3 bases, 9 bases remained unmatched. Germline V gene sequence: CDR1 SGHTA, CDR2 FQGNSA. The CDR3 DNA reads TGTGCCAGCAGCTTATTGGGGAGCGGGAGGGCGTACACCGGGGAGCTGTTTTTT. This codes for CASSLLGSGRAYTGELFF.

The CDR3 nucleotides are TGTGCCAGCAGCCCCCCCGCGGGGCCTAGCGGGGAGCTGTTTTTT. Protein sequence: CASSPPAGPSGELFF. The chain joins TRBV9 to TRBJ2-2; tentatively, D is TRBD2 (6 bases). Trimming took off 4 bases at V and 7 bases at J, with 17 bases between the two ends. Germline CDR1 is SGDLS and CDR2 is YYNGEE. The CDR3 contains 15 residues.

This clonotype was found many times. The rearrangement uses TRBV6-2 or TRBV6-3 and TRBJ2-7; 7 bases are a match to TRBD2. From germline, CDR1 is MNHEY and CDR2 SVGEGT. V shed 2 bases, J shed 4 bases, and the junction held 5 bases outside the gene matches. The length of the CDR3 is 14 residues. CDR3: CASSYAGEVYEQYF. The CDR3, as DNA: TGTGCCAGCAGTTACGCGGGAGAAGTTTACGAGCAGTACTTC.

This clonotype was observed many times. The chain is built from TRBV2 and TRBJ1-5; 7 positions agree with TRBD1. The germline V gene has CDR1 SNHLY and CDR2 FYNNEI. With V trimmed by 5 bases and J by 3 bases, 13 bases remained unmatched. This CDR3 is 17 amino acids long. This CDR3 is CASSRIPPGGANQPQHF. The DNA of the CDR3 is TGTGCCAGCAGTAGAATCCCTCCAGGGGGAGCCAATCAGCCCCAGCATTTT.

Notes on this clonotype: A read error may produce the germline difference seen at one junction end. This sequence joins TRBV27 and TRBJ1-3; no definite D call. The length of the CDR3 is 15 residues. Per germline, CDR1 MNHEY and CDR2 SMNVEV (reference sequence). The CDR3: CASSYEPRAGNAIYF. The CDR3 coding sequence is TGTGCCAGCAGTTACGAACCCCGGGCTGGAAACGCCATATATTTT.

A remark on this clonotype: A much larger clone lies one base from this, so it may be a read error. The chain employs TRBV9 and TRBJ1-1, with a weak D call TRBD1 (5 bases). The V gene lost 1 base and the J gene lost 9 bases, with 13 bases spanning the gap. This CDR3 is built from 13 residues. CDR1 and CDR2 from the germline V gene are SGDLS and YYNGEE. In DNA, the CDR3 is TGTGCCAGCAGCGTAAAGGGGAGTGGTAAAGCTTTCTTT. This gives the protein CASSVKGSGKAFF. Supplemented by reference TRBV9 and TRBJ1-1, the full variable domain reads DSGVTQTPKHLITATGQRVTLRCSPRSGDLSVYWYQQSLDQGLQFLIQYYNGEERAKGNILERFSAQQFPDLHSELNLSSLELGDSALYFCASSVKGSGKAFFGQGTRLTVV.

In this sample, this clonotype turned up a few times. The chain carries TRBV5-1 and TRBJ2-7; D is perhaps TRBD2 (6 bases). The germline V gene has CDR1 SGHRS and CDR2 YFSETQ. The V and J ends lost 0 bases and 7 bases respectively, with 23 bases between them. The CDR3 has 17 residues. CDR3 region: CASSLDAYGGGVTEQYF. The CDR3 nucleotides are TGCGCCAGCAGCTTGGACGCCTACGGTGGAGGGGTAACGGAGCAGTACTTC. Full variable domain (missing parts from reference TRBV5-1 and TRBJ2-7): KAGVTQTPRYLIKTRGQQVTLSCSPISGHRSVSWYQQTPGQGLQFLFEYFSETQRNKGNFPGRFSGRQFSNSRSEMNVSTLELGDSALYLCASSLDAYGGGVTEQYFGPGTRLTVT.

This clonotype was observed a few times. The chain has TRBV18 and TRBJ1-1, with D tentatively TRBD1 (5 bases). Germline CDR1 and CDR2: KGHSH and LQKENI. The CDR3 is 11 residues long. Trimming took off 4 bases at V and 6 bases at J, with 6 bases between the two ends. The CDR3 region is CASSRDAEAFF. The CDR3 bases are TGTGCCAGCTCACGGGACGCTGAAGCTTTCTTT.

This clonotype appeared a few times. This chain uses TRBV20-1 with TRBJ2-4; D perhaps matches TRBD2 (5 bases). Deletions cut 5 bases from V and 5 bases from J, with 19 bases between. The CDR3 is 15 residues long. Per the germline V gene, CDR1 is DFQATT and CDR2 is SNEGSKA (reference sequence). The CDR3 bases are TGCAGTGCTCGATCCGGGGTCCCCAGCCAAAACATTCAGTACTTC. This sequence encodes CSARSGVPSQNIQYF.

This clonotype occurred a few times. The CDR3 reads CASSVRQGSYEQYF. The CDR3 bases are TGTGCCAGCAGCGTTAGACAGGGTTCCTACGAGCAGTACTTC. The V call is TRBV7-2, the J call TRBJ2-7; TRBD1 agrees at 7 bases. J lost 1 base, V lost 5 bases, and 5 bases had no gene match. The CDR3 spans 14 residues. Per germline, CDR1 SGHTA and CDR2 FQGNSA.

This clonotype was counted many times. The V gene is TRBV28, the J gene TRBJ2-7; D tentatively fits TRBD1 or TRBD2 (5 bases each). The V and J ends lost 7 bases and 0 bases respectively, with 19 bases between them. The CDR3 runs 16 residues. Looked up from germline, CDR1 is MDHEN and CDR2 is SYDVKM. The CDR3 spells CASNKVGTVSSYEQYF. CDR3 nucleotide sequence: TGTGCCAGCAATAAGGTGGGGACGGTGTCCTCCTACGAGCAGTACTTC. The full variable domain, with the rest looked up from reference TRBV28 and TRBJ2-7, is DVKVTQSSRYLVKRTGEKVFLECVQDMDHENMFWYRQDPGLGLRLIYFSYDVKMKEKGDIPEGYSVSREKKERFSLILESASTNQTSMYLCASNKVGTVSSYEQYFGPGTRLTVT.

The rearrangement uses TRBV20-1 and TRBJ2-7; 8 bases match TRBD1. Germline V CDR1 and CDR2: DFQATT, SNEGSKA (reference sequence). This CDR3 region has 14 residues. V shed 5 bases, J shed 5 bases, and the junction held 11 bases outside the gene matches. This CDR3 is CSAPNRGLPNEQYF. CDR3 bases: TGCAGTGCTCCGAACAGGGGGTTACCTAACGAGCAGTACTTC.

V usage is TRBV6-5 and J usage is TRBJ2-2; the D gene is possibly TRBD2 (5 bases). There are 19 residues in the CDR3. V was shortened by 0 bases and J by 0 bases, with 17 bases between the two germline ends. Germline CDR1 is MNHEY and CDR2 is SVGAGI. CDR3 bases: TGTGCCAGCAGTTACTCGATGGTCCCAGAGAGGGCGAACACCGGGGAGCTGTTTTTT. It is translated as CASSYSMVPERANTGELFF.

This clonotype has only a few counts. V gene TRBV12-3 or TRBV12-4 combines with J gene TRBJ2-3, with TRBD1 matching 9 bases. With 6 bases clipped from V and 6 bases from J, the junction kept 7 bases outside the gene matches. The CDR3 has 14 residues. CDR3 loop: CASSTGTGMDTQYF. For the CDR3, the DNA is TGTGCCAGCAGCACCGGGACAGGGATGGATACGCAGTATTTT.

This clonotype was picked up a small number of times. The chain links TRBV7-9 to TRBJ2-7, with TRBD2 matching 16 bases. The CDR3 runs to 14 residues. Trimming cost V 4 bases and J 7 bases; bases outside gene matches: 1. Germline V lookup: CDR1 SEHNR, CDR2 FQNEAQ (reference sequence). The CDR3: CASSWGLAGGEQYF. CDR3 sequence (DNA): TGTGCCAGCAGCTGGGGACTAGCGGGAGGGGAGCAGTACTTC.

CDR3 sequence reads: CASSLARRQTANYGYTF. The DNA of the CDR3 is TGTGCCAGCAGCTTGGCCCGTAGACAGACCGCTAACTATGGCTACACCTTC. The gene calls are TRBV5-5 and TRBJ1-2, with TRBD1 as a possible D gene (5 bases). The germline V and J ends were trimmed by 0 bases and 0 bases, with 15 bases remaining between them. The length of the CDR3 is 17 residues. CDR1 and CDR2 (germline): SGHKS, YYEKEE (reference sequence).

There are many counts of this clonotype. Mismatch with germline at one junction end may stem from a read error. The chain has TRBV12-3 or TRBV12-4 and TRBJ2-7, with D tentatively TRBD2 (5 bases). The CDR3 has 12 amino acids. The CDR3 reads CASSLARNEQYF. For the CDR3, the DNA is TGTGCCAGCAGCTTAGCGCGGAACGAGCAGTACTTC.

The table lists this clonotype with many counts. This chain uses TRBV12-3 or TRBV12-4 with TRBJ2-7; D may be TRBD2 (5 bases). V gave up 0 bases and J gave up 3 bases, with 9 bases separating them. This CDR3 is built from 14 residues. In DNA form, the CDR3 reads TGTGCCAGCAGTTTAGCCGGGGTGAGCTACGAGCAGTACTTC. It codes for CASSLAGVSYEQYF.

V is TRBV20-1 and J is TRBJ2-1; D unresolved. CDR1 is DFQATT, CDR2 SNEGSKA, per germline (reference sequence). The V gene lost 8 bases and the J gene lost 4 bases, with 15 bases spanning the gap. The CDR3 has 13 residues. CDR3 coding DNA: TGCAGTAGTCATTCGGATGGGTACAATGAGCAGTTCTTC. Translation gives CSSHSDGYNEQFF.

This clonotype was found many times. V is TRBV15 and J is TRBJ2-7, with D uncertain. The ends were cut back, 0 bases at V and 4 bases at J, with 7 bases in the middle. This CDR3 has 13 residues. Germline V gene lookup returns CDR1 LNHNV and CDR2 YYDKDF (reference sequence). The CDR3 sequence is CATSRDLSYEQYF. The CDR3 region has the DNA TGTGCCACCAGCAGAGATCTGAGTTACGAGCAGTACTTC.

The chain uses TRBV20-1 and TRBJ2-1; D gene uncertain. Trimming stripped 5 bases from V and 5 bases from J, with 16 bases between. Germline loops: CDR1 DFQATT, CDR2 SNEGSKA (reference sequence). The CDR3 is 14 residues long. CDR3: CSAQTGKPNNEQFF. The CDR3 DNA is TGCAGTGCTCAGACTGGGAAGCCAAACAATGAGCAGTTCTTC.

The chain employs TRBV10-3 and TRBJ2-7, with 7 bases that match TRBD1. This CDR3 spans 13 amino acids. The V segment lost 2 bases and the J segment 5 bases; nucleotides outside the gene matches: 3. CDR1 and CDR2 from the germline V gene are ENHRY and SYGVKD. The CDR3 here is CAISEDRADEQYF. CDR3 DNA: TGTGCCATCAGTGAGGACAGGGCTGACGAGCAGTACTTC.

Concerning this clonotype: A junction boundary mismatches the germline segment, possibly from a read error. CDR3 in DNA: TGTGCCAGCGGCTTAGGTATTGGGACAGCCTACGAGCAGTACTTC. Its translation: CASGLGIGTAYEQYF. The chain carries TRBV7-2 and TRBJ2-7, with 7 bases identical to TRBD1. The CDR3 spans 15 residues. Germline lookup yields CDR1 SGHTA and CDR2 FQGNSA.

The chain couples TRBV28 to TRBJ2-3; 11 bases are shared with TRBD1. The V segment lost 8 bases and the J segment 3 bases; nucleotides outside the gene matches: 10. There are 16 residues in the CDR3. Per germline, CDR1 MDHEN and CDR2 SYDVKM. The CDR3 region is CASLARTGGATDTQYF. CDR3 sequence (DNA): TGTGCCAGCCTGGCGAGGACAGGGGGCGCGACAGATACGCAGTATTTT.

This clonotype has a handful of counts. The J gene is TRBJ2-4, the V gene TRBV20-1, with 7 bases identical to TRBD1. Germline CDR1 reads DFQATT; CDR2 reads SNEGSKA (reference sequence). The CDR3 contains 13 residues. After removal of 5 bases from V and 4 bases from J, the junction contained 5 bases not matched to a gene. This CDR3 is CSAGRQGKNIQYF. The CDR3 DNA is TGCAGTGCTGGTAGACAGGGTAAAAACATTCAGTACTTC.